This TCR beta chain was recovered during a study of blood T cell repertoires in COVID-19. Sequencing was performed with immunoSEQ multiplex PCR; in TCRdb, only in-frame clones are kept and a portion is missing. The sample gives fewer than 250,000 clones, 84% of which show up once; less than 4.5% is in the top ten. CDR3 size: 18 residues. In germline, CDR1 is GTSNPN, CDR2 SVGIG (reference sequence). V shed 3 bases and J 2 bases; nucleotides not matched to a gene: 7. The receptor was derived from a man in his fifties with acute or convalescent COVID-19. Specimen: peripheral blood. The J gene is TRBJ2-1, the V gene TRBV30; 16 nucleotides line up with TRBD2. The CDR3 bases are TGTGCCTGGAGGGGACTAGCGGGGGGGCCCGACCCCTACAATGAGCAGTTCTTC. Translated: CAWRGLAGGPDPYNEQFF.